A selection of T cell receptor beta chains follows, all from one sample in a study of blood T cell repertoires in COVID-19. The method was immunoSEQ multiplex PCR; TCRdb's version includes in-frame clones alone and lacks a portion of them. The sample carries some 110,000 clones, around nine tenths recorded once. The sample consisted of peripheral blood. All receptors come from a middle-aged man with acute or convalescent COVID-19. CDR3s include the opening cysteine and the closing phenylalanine or tryptophan. Fields, in order: D gene, V gene, J gene, clone size, CDR3 DNA, CDR3 protein. A D gene is named only where the DNA matches it firmly. Size is stated for part of the rows, as once, few or many counts, or as a class when the clone is expanded.

d_call: NA; v_call: TRBV19; j_call: TRBJ1-1; clone_size: NA; cdr3_nt: TGTGCCAGTAGTATACAGGCAGACACTGAAGCTTTCTTT; cdr3_aa: CASSIQADTEAFF
d_call: NA; v_call: TRBV7-6; j_call: TRBJ2-1; clone_size: NA; cdr3_nt: TGTGCCAGCAGCGAGACCTCAGGGGTCCATGAGCAGTTCTTC; cdr3_aa: CASSETSGVHEQFF
d_call: NA; v_call: TRBV29-1; j_call: TRBJ2-4; clone_size: NA; cdr3_nt: TGCAGCGTCGGGTTGGCCAAAAACATTCAGTACTTC; cdr3_aa: CSVGLAKNIQYF
d_call: NA; v_call: TRBV6-1; j_call: TRBJ1-5; clone_size: NA; cdr3_nt: TGTGCCAGCAGTGAATTTCTTAGCAATCAGCCCCAGCATTTT; cdr3_aa: CASSEFLSNQPQHF
d_call: NA; v_call: TRBV4-1; j_call: TRBJ2-7; clone_size: NA; cdr3_nt: TGCGCCAGCAGCCAAGTGTGGCACTACGAGCAGTACTTC; cdr3_aa: CASSQVWHYEQYF
d_call: NA; v_call: TRBV19; j_call: TRBJ2-2; clone_size: NA; cdr3_nt: TGTGCCAGTAGTACAGGGCCCGGGGAGCTGTTTTTT; cdr3_aa: CASSTGPGELFF
d_call: NA; v_call: TRBV6-5; j_call: TRBJ1-3; clone_size: NA; cdr3_nt: TGTGCCAGCAGCAGGGGTCCTGGAAACACCATATATTTT; cdr3_aa: CASSRGPGNTIYF
d_call: TRBD2; v_call: TRBV7-8; j_call: TRBJ2-3; clone_size: once; cdr3_nt: TGTGCCAGCAGCTTAGATTTAGCGGGGACAGATACGCAGTATTTT; cdr3_aa: CASSLDLAGTDTQYF
d_call: TRBD1; v_call: TRBV7-9; j_call: TRBJ1-1; clone_size: NA; cdr3_nt: TGTGCCAGCAGCTTAGGGACAGGGCTCGGGAACACTGAAGCTTTCTTT; cdr3_aa: CASSLGTGLGNTEAFF
d_call: TRBD1; v_call: TRBV7-2; j_call: TRBJ2-1; clone_size: NA; cdr3_nt: TGTGCCAGCAGCTTACTCAGGGGGCACAATGAGCAGTTCTTC; cdr3_aa: CASSLLRGHNEQFF
d_call: NA; v_call: TRBV7-9; j_call: TRBJ1-2; clone_size: NA; cdr3_nt: TGTGCCAGCAGCTTCGAACAGGCCTCCCAAGGTAGCGGCTACACCTTC; cdr3_aa: CASSFEQASQGSGYTF
d_call: TRBD1; v_call: TRBV18; j_call: TRBJ2-1; clone_size: NA; cdr3_nt: TGTGCCAGCTCACCCAGACAGGGAAACAATGAGCAGTTCTTC; cdr3_aa: CASSPRQGNNEQFF
d_call: TRBD2; v_call: TRBV6-1; j_call: TRBJ2-1; clone_size: NA; cdr3_nt: TGTGCCAGCAGTGAAGACATTTACGGGACTAGGGCCCACAATGAGCAGTTCTTC; cdr3_aa: CASSEDIYGTRAHNEQFF
d_call: TRBD1; v_call: TRBV30; j_call: TRBJ1-5; clone_size: NA; cdr3_nt: TGTGCCTCCGGACAGGGAAATCAGCCCCAGCATTTT; cdr3_aa: CASGQGNQPQHF
d_call: TRBD1; v_call: TRBV11-2; j_call: TRBJ1-5; clone_size: NA; cdr3_nt: TGTGCCAGCAGCTTAGGGACAGGGGGTACTCAGCCCCAGCATTTT; cdr3_aa: CASSLGTGGTQPQHF
d_call: TRBD1; v_call: TRBV5-1; j_call: TRBJ1-2; clone_size: NA; cdr3_nt: TGCGCCAGCAGCTTGGATGGACAGGGCCTCTATGGCTACACCTTC; cdr3_aa: CASSLDGQGLYGYTF
d_call: TRBD1; v_call: TRBV10-3; j_call: TRBJ1-1; clone_size: once; cdr3_nt: TGTGCCATCCGACAGGGGACGGGCACTGAAGCTTTCTTT; cdr3_aa: CAIRQGTGTEAFF
d_call: TRBD1; v_call: TRBV20-1; j_call: TRBJ2-7; clone_size: NA; cdr3_nt: TGCAGTGCTAGTCGGTTTGAGGGACAGGGCAACGAGCAGTACTTC; cdr3_aa: CSASRFEGQGNEQYF
d_call: TRBD1; v_call: TRBV30; j_call: TRBJ1-1; clone_size: NA; cdr3_nt: TGTGCCTGGAGTGGGGACAGATCCATGAACACTGAAGCTTTCTTT; cdr3_aa: CAWSGDRSMNTEAFF
d_call: TRBD2; v_call: TRBV9; j_call: TRBJ2-1; clone_size: NA; cdr3_nt: TGTGCCAGCAGCGTAGTTCCCGCGGGGGTGGTTTCCTTTGAGCAGTTCTTC; cdr3_aa: CASSVVPAGVVSFEQFF
d_call: NA; v_call: TRBV5-4; j_call: TRBJ2-2; clone_size: NA; cdr3_nt: TGTGCCAGCAGCCTGCGTGGAGGGGCCGGGGAGCTGTTTTTT; cdr3_aa: CASSLRGGAGELFF
d_call: NA; v_call: TRBV9; j_call: TRBJ2-7; clone_size: NA; cdr3_nt: TGTGCCAGCAGCGTCCCGGGACTTACTCCCTACGAGCAGTACTTC; cdr3_aa: CASSVPGLTPYEQYF
d_call: TRBD1; v_call: TRBV3-1/TRBV3-2; j_call: TRBJ1-4; clone_size: NA; cdr3_nt: TGTGCCAGCACCCTACAAGGACAGGCCACAGTCGGAAAACTGTTTTTT; cdr3_aa: CASTLQGQATVGKLFF
d_call: NA; v_call: TRBV5-4; j_call: TRBJ1-3; clone_size: NA; cdr3_nt: TGTGCCAGCAGCTTGGCCGGGCAGGGTGGAAACACCATATATTTT; cdr3_aa: CASSLAGQGGNTIYF
d_call: TRBD1; v_call: TRBV24-1; j_call: TRBJ1-5; clone_size: few; cdr3_nt: TGTGCCACTCAGGGGGGTTTTGATCAGCCCCAGCATTTT; cdr3_aa: CATQGGFDQPQHF
d_call: NA; v_call: TRBV7-8; j_call: TRBJ1-3; clone_size: NA; cdr3_nt: TGTGCCAGCAGCTTAGTGGGGCCGATGGGAAACACCATATATTTT; cdr3_aa: CASSLVGPMGNTIYF
d_call: TRBD2; v_call: TRBV10-3; j_call: TRBJ2-2; clone_size: once; cdr3_nt: TGTGCCATCAGAGCGACGACTGGGCGGGGGAACACTGGGGAGCTGTTTTTT; cdr3_aa: CAIRATTGRGNTGELFF
d_call: NA; v_call: TRBV29-1; j_call: TRBJ1-1; clone_size: NA; cdr3_nt: TGCAGCGTCGCGGACAGTCGCACTGAAGCTTTCTTT; cdr3_aa: CSVADSRTEAFF
d_call: TRBD2; v_call: TRBV6-4; j_call: TRBJ2-7; clone_size: few; cdr3_nt: TGTGCCAGCAGTGAGGCTAGCGGGGGGGCCTACGAGCAGTACTTC; cdr3_aa: CASSEASGGAYEQYF
d_call: NA; v_call: TRBV14; j_call: TRBJ2-7; clone_size: NA; cdr3_nt: TGTGCCAGCAGCCAAGATAGCGTCGCAGGTACCTCCTACGAGCAGTACTTC; cdr3_aa: CASSQDSVAGTSYEQYF
d_call: NA; v_call: TRBV7-2; j_call: TRBJ2-1; clone_size: NA; cdr3_nt: TGTGCCAGCAGCTTATCCTCGAGCTCCTACAATGAGCAGTTCTTC; cdr3_aa: CASSLSSSSYNEQFF
d_call: NA; v_call: TRBV3-1/TRBV3-2; j_call: TRBJ2-5; clone_size: few; cdr3_nt: TGTGCCAGCAGTTCGGGTGGGGAGACCCAGTACTTC; cdr3_aa: CASSSGGETQYF
d_call: TRBD1; v_call: TRBV15; j_call: TRBJ1-3; clone_size: NA; cdr3_nt: TGTGCCACCAGCAGAGGGACAGGGGCAGGAAACACCATATATTTT; cdr3_aa: CATSRGTGAGNTIYF
d_call: NA; v_call: TRBV12-3/TRBV12-4; j_call: TRBJ1-4; clone_size: NA; cdr3_nt: TGTGCCAGCAGACCCGGACAGTTTTTACTGTTTTTT; cdr3_aa: CASRPGQFLLFF
d_call: TRBD1; v_call: TRBV10-3; j_call: TRBJ1-5; clone_size: once; cdr3_nt: TGTGCCATCAGGGACAGGCAAGGTCAGCCCCAGCATTTT; cdr3_aa: CAIRDRQGQPQHF
d_call: NA; v_call: TRBV27; j_call: TRBJ1-1; clone_size: NA; cdr3_nt: TGTGCCAGCAGTTTCGACTCGAACACTGAAGCTTTCTTT; cdr3_aa: CASSFDSNTEAFF
d_call: TRBD2; v_call: TRBV19; j_call: TRBJ2-1; clone_size: NA; cdr3_nt: TGTGCCAGTAGTCTCCGAGGACTAGCTAAAAATGAGCAGTTCTTC; cdr3_aa: CASSLRGLAKNEQFF
d_call: TRBD2; v_call: TRBV27; j_call: TRBJ2-1; clone_size: once; cdr3_nt: TGTGCCAGCAGTACTCCACCGGGGACTAGCAGTTACAATGAGCAGTTCTTC; cdr3_aa: CASSTPPGTSSYNEQFF
d_call: NA; v_call: TRBV11-3; j_call: TRBJ2-7; clone_size: NA; cdr3_nt: TGTGCCAGCAGCTTAGGCCAAGAAAGAGGAGAGCAGTACTTC; cdr3_aa: CASSLGQERGEQYF
d_call: NA; v_call: TRBV7-2; j_call: TRBJ2-3; clone_size: NA; cdr3_nt: TGTGCCAGCAGCTTTGTTTTGCACCCGGGCACAGATACGCAGTATTTT; cdr3_aa: CASSFVLHPGTDTQYF
d_call: TRBD1; v_call: TRBV11-2; j_call: TRBJ1-1; clone_size: NA; cdr3_nt: TGTGCCAGCAGCTTATCCGGGACAGGTCGAGGGTCTGAAGCTTTCTTT; cdr3_aa: CASSLSGTGRGSEAFF
d_call: TRBD2; v_call: TRBV6-2/TRBV6-3; j_call: TRBJ2-2; clone_size: NA; cdr3_nt: TGTGCCAGCAGTTACCTGGGACTAGCGGGGGCGAACACCGGGGAGCTGTTTTTT; cdr3_aa: CASSYLGLAGANTGELFF
d_call: TRBD2; v_call: TRBV4-1; j_call: TRBJ2-1; clone_size: NA; cdr3_nt: TGCGCCAGCAGCCAAGCTCCTAGCGGGACATACCTATACAATGAGCAGTTCTTC; cdr3_aa: CASSQAPSGTYLYNEQFF
d_call: NA; v_call: TRBV15; j_call: TRBJ2-1; clone_size: once; cdr3_nt: TGTGCCACCAGAGTAGAAGGAGAGCCCTACAATGAGCAGTTCTTC; cdr3_aa: CATRVEGEPYNEQFF
d_call: TRBD1; v_call: TRBV18; j_call: TRBJ2-5; clone_size: NA; cdr3_nt: TGTGCCAGCTCACCGGGACAGGAAGAGACCCAGTACTTC; cdr3_aa: CASSPGQEETQYF
d_call: TRBD1; v_call: TRBV10-1; j_call: TRBJ1-1; clone_size: NA; cdr3_nt: TGCGCCAGCAGTGAGAGTAGGACAGGGGGACGCGGCACTGAAGCTTTCTTT; cdr3_aa: CASSESRTGGRGTEAFF
d_call: NA; v_call: TRBV19; j_call: TRBJ2-4; clone_size: NA; cdr3_nt: TGTGCCAGTAGTATTACTTTAGCCAAAAACATTCAGTACTTC; cdr3_aa: CASSITLAKNIQYF
d_call: TRBD1; v_call: TRBV25-1; j_call: TRBJ1-4; clone_size: NA; cdr3_nt: TGTGCCAGCGAAGCTGACAGGGGGCGTTTTGAAAAACTGTTTTTT; cdr3_aa: CASEADRGRFEKLFF
d_call: NA; v_call: TRBV7-8; j_call: TRBJ1-6; clone_size: NA; cdr3_nt: TGTGCCAGCAGCTTAGGAAGCAGGGCCCGGAGCTCACCCCTCCACTTT; cdr3_aa: CASSLGSRARSSPLHF
d_call: NA; v_call: TRBV6-5; j_call: TRBJ1-1; clone_size: many; cdr3_nt: TGTGCCAGCAGTCGGGGGACTGAAGCTTTCTTT; cdr3_aa: CASSRGTEAFF
d_call: TRBD1; v_call: TRBV3-1/TRBV3-2; j_call: TRBJ1-4; clone_size: NA; cdr3_nt: TGTGCCAGCAGCCCCCGGACAGGGCTGGAGGAAAAACTGTTTTTT; cdr3_aa: CASSPRTGLEEKLFF
d_call: NA; v_call: TRBV4-2; j_call: TRBJ1-2; clone_size: NA; cdr3_nt: TGTGCCAGCAGCCAAGATGAGGCGACAGGAGGTTATGGCTACACCTTC; cdr3_aa: CASSQDEATGGYGYTF